The sample holds many counts of the clone carrying this TCR beta chain. Its target is not known. The time point was: newly diagnosed GD, antithyroid drugs for less than 3 months. Isolated PBMC RNA provided the starting material for the TCR library. Investigators report Graves' disease was diagnosed under American Thyroid Association guidelines. The sample originates from a study of regulatory T cells in long-lasting Graves disease. General observations from the study: Thyroid tissue was not sampled; only peripheral blood was.

Germline CDR1 SGHNT, CDR2 YYREEE (reference sequence). The length of the CDR3 is 14 residues. V lost 7 bases to trimming and J lost 4 bases; unmatched junction nucleotides: 5. Building the TCR beta libraries relied on iRepertoire HTBI primers, and CDR3 regions underwent Arm-PCR. TCRdb ran MiXCR on the multiplex PCR reads and lists one entry per CDR3 protein. The profile covers 200,000 to 300,000 distinct CDR3 sequences, with around 20% appearing a single time and approximately 14% taken by the ten largest. Specimen: peripheral blood mononuclear cells (PBMCs), collected at new diagnosis, from a patient treated with antithyroid drugs. The receptor comes from a female donor with Graves disease. This chain joins TRBV5-4 and TRBJ2-2; TRBD1 agrees at 9 bases. The CDR3 spells CASLRDRATGELFF. The CDR3 DNA follows: TGTGCCAGCCTCCGGGACAGGGCCACCGGGGAGCTGTTTTTT.